This T cell receptor (beta chain) was obtained from a study of blood T cell repertoires in COVID-19. Study background: Samples came from the United States, Italy and Spain, spanning acute and convalescent COVID-19. From T cells, B-cell-depleted T cells, or PBMCs came the material, which was cDNA or gDNA.

V gave up 5 bases and J gave up 4 bases, with 14 bases separating them. Germline loops: CDR1 LNHDA, CDR2 SQIVND (reference sequence). The CDR3 has 15 residues. In the original analysis: How many nucleated cells were present was estimated from reference gene primer amplification. Clones were read by immunoSEQ multiplex PCR, and TCRdb kept only the in-frame ones, dropping some. V, J and clone size are those of that table, while D and trimming were read from the DNA. The data contain hundreds of thousands of clones, around nine tenths of them seen just once; the ten biggest clones take up around 7.9%. V is TRBV19 and J is TRBJ1-4; no clear D gene. The sequence was obtained from a woman aged 65 to 85 with COVID-19, enrolled during active disease. What was sequenced was peripheral blood. CDR3 amino acids: CASSPMAGVNEKLFF. The CDR3 DNA is TGTGCCAGTAGTCCCATGGCGGGCGTTAATGAAAAACTGTTTTTT.